This T cell receptor (beta chain) was sequenced in a study of blood T cell repertoires in COVID-19. Across the whole study: COVID-19 samples, acute and convalescent, were from the United States, Italy and Spain. PBMCs, B-cell-depleted T cells, or T cells were the source of the cDNA or gDNA that made up the material.

Under the authors' procedure: For nucleated cells, counts were estimated from reference gene primer amplification. Sequenced by immunoSEQ multiplex PCR; TCRdb stores in-frame clones only, minus some. V, J and clone size were drawn from that table, and D and trimming were deduced from the DNA. The repertoire includes roughly 170,000 clones, 88% of them detected once, and around 24% sits in the top ten. Germline loops: CDR1 GTSNPN, CDR2 SVGIG (reference sequence). The V gene end was trimmed by 2 bases and the J gene end by 4 bases; junction bases not matched to a gene: 8. CDR3 size: 15 residues. This TCR was recovered from a man in his fifties or sixties with acute or convalescent COVID-19. The V and J genes are TRBV30 and TRBJ1-1; 9 bases are shared with TRBD1. The sequenced sample consisted of peripheral blood. CDR3 DNA: TGTGCCTGGAGTCGGGGACAGGGCGAAAGCACTGAAGCTTTCTTT. Translation: CAWSRGQGESTEAFF. Together with reference TRBV30 and TRBJ1-1, the CDR3 gives the full variable domain: SQTIHQWPATLVQPVGSPLSLECTVEGTSNPNLYWYRQAAGRGLQLLFYSVGIGQISSEVPQNLSASRPQDRQFILSSKKLLLSDSGFYLCAWSRGQGESTEAFFGQGTRLTVV.